The 32 T cell receptor beta chains reported below all come from one sample, sequenced in a study of T cell responses to AZD1222 COVID-19 vaccine. Measured with immunoSEQ multiplex PCR; TCRdb has only the in-frame clones, and not every one. This table has 150,000 to 180,000 clones, 90% appearing once. Sequencing was performed on peripheral blood, taken 28 days after the second AZD1222 dose. These receptors were collected from an adult who received the AZD1222 COVID-19 vaccine.

The CDR3 nucleotides are TGTGCCAGCAGCTACCCCGTAAGCACCCTCTACAATGAGCAGTTCTTC. This gives the protein CASSYPVSTLYNEQFF. The chain is built from TRBV5-5 and TRBJ2-1; D gene ambiguous. The CDR3 runs to 16 residues. V lost 3 bases and J lost 3, with 16 bases in between. The germline V gene has CDR1 SGHKS and CDR2 YYEKEE (reference sequence).

V is TRBV15 and J is TRBJ2-7; 13 nucleotides match TRBD2. CDR1 and CDR2 from the germline V gene are LNHNV and YYDKDF (reference sequence). CDR3 length: 17 residues. With V trimmed by 0 bases and J by 6 bases, 8 bases remained unmatched. CDR3 residues: CATSREEPGTSGTEQYF. CDR3 bases: TGTGCCACCAGCAGAGAGGAGCCCGGGACTAGCGGGACCGAGCAGTACTTC. The entire variable domain, with the rest obtained from reference TRBV15 and TRBJ2-7, is as follows: DAMVIQNPRYQVTQFGKPVTLSCSQTLNHNVMYWYQQKSSQAPKLLFHYYDKDFNNEADTPDNFQSRRPNTSFCFLDIRSPGLGDTAMYLCATSREEPGTSGTEQYFGPGTRLTVT.

This chain connects TRBV18 to TRBJ1-5; possible D gene TRBD1, 6 bases. The V end lost 3 bases, the J end lost 4 bases, and 16 bases lay between the germline ends. Germline CDR1 reads KGHSH; CDR2 reads LQKENI. The CDR3 totals 16 residues. CDR3: CASSPTLSTGNQPQHF. The CDR3 DNA reads TGTGCCAGCTCACCGACTTTATCAACAGGGAATCAGCCCCAGCATTTT.

The chain has TRBV5-7 and TRBJ1-5; D gene uncertain. TRBV5-7 is flagged as an ORF with uncertain function. V shed 9 bases and J shed 3 bases, with 19 bases lying between them. The CDR3 consists of 15 residues. The CDR3: CATLDFREPNQPQHF. The DNA for the CDR3 is TGTGCCACGCTGGACTTTCGGGAGCCCAATCAGCCCCAGCATTTT.

The gene calls are TRBV4-1 and TRBJ2-7; 7 positions match TRBD1. Germline loops: CDR1 MGHRA, CDR2 YSYEKL. The trim removed 3 bases at V and 2 bases at J, leaving 1 base unmatched. The CDR3 is 13 amino acids. The CDR3 is CASSHDRAYEQYF. For the CDR3, the DNA is TGCGCCAGCAGCCACGACAGGGCCTACGAGCAGTACTTC.

The V call is TRBV19, the J call TRBJ2-7; TRBD2 aligns across 11 bases. The V segment lost 4 bases and the J segment 6 bases; nucleotides outside the gene matches: 5. The CDR3 loop spans 14 amino acids. The germline V gene encodes CDR1 LNHDA and CDR2 SQIVND (reference sequence). The DNA for the CDR3 is TGTGCCAGTAGTACTATACTAGCGGGAGTCGAGCAGTACTTC. This codes for CASSTILAGVEQYF. Using reference TRBV19 and TRBJ2-7 for the parts outside the CDR3, the full variable domain is DGGITQSPKYLFRKEGQNVTLSCEQNLNHDAMYWYRQDPGQGLRLIYYSQIVNDFQKGDIAEGYSVSREKKESFPLTVTSAQKNPTAFYLCASSTILAGVEQYFGPGTRLTVT.

The gene calls are TRBV30 and TRBJ1-2; possibly TRBD1 for D (6 bases). The germline V and J ends were trimmed by 4 bases and 3 bases, with 9 bases remaining between them. The CDR3 has 12 amino acids. Looked up from germline, CDR1 is GTSNPN and CDR2 is SVGIG (reference sequence). The CDR3 loop is CAWTDSHYGYTF. The CDR3 DNA reads TGTGCCTGGACGGACAGCCACTATGGCTACACCTTC.

V is TRBV10-3 and J is TRBJ2-7, with no clear D. CDR1 and CDR2 from the germline V gene are ENHRY and SYGVKD. This CDR3 is built from 15 residues. Trimming shortened V by 2 bases and J by 9 bases, and 20 bases separated the two germline ends. Here the CDR3 DNA reads TGTGCCATCAGTGAGGGGGATGGGCGGAGTCGTGTGCAGTACTTC. It encodes CAISEGDGRSRVQYF.

The V gene is TRBV6-5, the J gene TRBJ1-5; D is unresolved. Per the germline V gene, CDR1 is MNHEY and CDR2 is SVGAGI. This CDR3 comprises 13 residues. V lost 5 bases to trimming and J lost 3 bases, with 8 bases between them. CDR3 DNA sequence: TGTGCCAGCAGTAGGACGGACAATCAGCCCCAGCATTTT. Translation: CASSRTDNQPQHF.

The chain employs TRBV7-9 and TRBJ1-3; no clear D gene. V was clipped by 4 bases and J by 0 bases, with 16 bases between them. Per germline, CDR1 SEHNR and CDR2 FQNEAQ (reference sequence). The CDR3 sequence is 17 residues long. CDR3 residues: CASSYSIRTDSGNTIYF. Written as DNA, the CDR3 is TGTGCCAGCAGCTACTCCATTCGGACGGACTCTGGAAACACCATATATTTT.

The chain carries TRBV7-2 and TRBJ1-6, with no clear D. V was clipped by 8 bases and J by 6 bases, with 11 bases between them. This CDR3 is 13 amino acids long. Germline assignment: CDR1 SGHTA and CDR2 FQGNSA. CDR3 sequence (DNA): TGTGCCAGCTACAGAGGCCTTAATTCACCCCTCCACTTT. Protein sequence: CASYRGLNSPLHF.

The sample holds one count of this clone. The genes are TRBV28 and TRBJ2-3; the D gene is possibly TRBD1 (6 bases). The V gene's germline CDR1 is MDHEN and CDR2 SYDVKM. V lost 8 bases and J lost 6, with 12 bases in between. The CDR3 has 12 residues. CDR3 protein: CASGGLRDTQYF. The CDR3 nucleotides read TGTGCCAGCGGGGGCCTCCGGGATACGCAGTATTTT.

This chain connects TRBV12-3 or TRBV12-4 to TRBJ2-2; no firm D call. Trimming shortened V by 3 bases and J by 7 bases, and 6 bases separated the two germline ends. This CDR3 comprises 12 residues. The CDR3 nucleotides are TGTGCCAGCAGTTTTGGACGCGGGGAGCTGTTTTTT. Translated, it gives CASSFGRGELFF.

The chain employs TRBV9 and TRBJ1-6; 8 nucleotides match TRBD1. Germline-derived CDR1 and CDR2 are SGDLS and YYNGEE. The CDR3 spans 16 residues. V lost 6 bases, J lost 14 bases, and 19 bases stayed unmatched. The CDR3 DNA is TGTGCCAGCACACCCGGGGTAGGGACAGGTGAGAGGTCCCTCCACTTT. Translated: CASTPGVGTGERSLHF.

This chain uses TRBV29-1 with TRBJ2-7; no definite D call. This CDR3 is built from 13 residues. The V end lost 6 bases, the J end lost 1 base, and 13 bases lay between the germline ends. Germline CDR1 is SQVTM and CDR2 is ANQGSEA. The CDR3 nucleotides read TGCAGCGTCTCTTCGGCGGAATCCTACGAGCAGTACTTC. Translation: CSVSSAESYEQYF.

This chain joins TRBV30 and TRBJ2-2, with D possibly being TRBD2 (6 bases). Germline CDR1 GTSNPN, CDR2 SVGIG (reference sequence). The V gene lost 4 bases and the J gene lost 1 base, with 16 bases spanning the gap. The CDR3 spans 16 residues. Here the CDR3 DNA reads TGTGCCTGGACTGTACGGGCGGGGAGGAACACCGGGGAGCTGTTTTTT. This gives the protein CAWTVRAGRNTGELFF.

The chain links TRBV28 to TRBJ2-7; D is unresolved. V lost 6 bases and J lost 2, with 8 bases in between. The CDR3 has 12 residues. Germline lookup yields CDR1 MDHEN and CDR2 SYDVKM. CDR3 sequence (DNA): TGTGCCAGCAGAGGCCGAGCCTACGAGCAGTACTTC. Protein sequence: CASRGRAYEQYF.

V and J are TRBV5-1 and TRBJ1-6; possibly TRBD1 for D (5 bases). V lost 4 bases to trimming and J lost 6 bases, with 17 bases between them. CDR3 length: 16 residues. The germline V gene encodes CDR1 SGHRS and CDR2 YFSETQ. The CDR3 reads CASSPRTRRPNSPLHF. In DNA form, the CDR3 reads TGCGCCAGCAGCCCTCGGACACGTCGGCCTAATTCACCCCTCCACTTT.

J is TRBJ1-2 and V is TRBV28; D uncertain. V lost 6 bases and J lost 4, with 18 bases in between. The CDR3 spans 15 residues. In germline, CDR1 is MDHEN, CDR2 SYDVKM. The CDR3 loop is CASSPFGSRSYGYTF. The CDR3, as DNA: TGTGCCAGCAGCCCCTTCGGGTCGCGCAGCTATGGCTACACCTTC.

This clone came up a few times. The J gene is TRBJ2-2, the V gene TRBV27, with D unresolved. This CDR3 is built from 14 residues. Germline V lookup: CDR1 MNHEY, CDR2 SMNVEV (reference sequence). V was pared by 8 bases and J by 1 base, with 11 bases between. The CDR3 is CASRTVWNTGELFF. The CDR3 coding sequence is TGTGCCAGCCGGACCGTATGGAACACCGGGGAGCTGTTTTTT.

This CDR3 reads CSGTGDTEAFF. The CDR3 coding sequence is TGCAGCGGGACAGGGGACACTGAAGCTTTCTTT. The rearrangement links TRBV29-1 to TRBJ1-1; 9 bases fit TRBD1. This CDR3 has 11 residues. The ends lost 7 bases at V and 3 bases at J; junction bases unmatched: 0. The V gene's germline CDR1 is SQVTM and CDR2 ANQGSEA.

The chain links TRBV3-1 (or the pseudogene TRBV3-2) to TRBJ2-3; 9 bases agree with TRBD2. The CDR3 covers 19 residues. CDR1 and CDR2 (germline): LGHDT, YNNKEL (reference sequence). V was pared by 3 bases and J by 2 bases, with 15 bases of the junction left unmatched. The CDR3 DNA sequence: TGTGCCAGCAGCCAGCCCCGTCGGTTCGCGGGAGGGCCCACAGATACGCAGTATTTT. Encoded protein: CASSQPRRFAGGPTDTQYF.

The chain recombines TRBV19 with TRBJ1-1; no clear D. This CDR3 is built from 13 residues. Germline V gene lookup returns CDR1 LNHDA and CDR2 SQIVND (reference sequence). The V end lost 1 base, the J end lost 1 base, and 4 bases lay between the germline ends. This CDR3 is CASSIAPNTEAFF. The CDR3 region has the DNA TGTGCCAGTAGTATAGCACCGAACACTGAAGCTTTCTTT.

The CDR3 region is CSVVRGGTLYEQYF. DNA of the CDR3: TGCAGCGTTGTTCGCGGGGGGACTCTCTACGAGCAGTACTTC. The rearrangement joins TRBV29-1 to TRBJ2-7; 8 nucleotides agree with TRBD2. CDR1 is SQVTM, CDR2 ANQGSEA, per germline. The CDR3 consists of 14 residues. V trimming: 4 bases; J trimming: 3 bases; junction bases outside the gene matches: 8.

The rearrangement links TRBV5-1 to TRBJ2-2; 9 bases map to TRBD1. After removal of 0 bases from V and 6 bases from J, the junction contained 9 bases not matched to a gene. The CDR3 sequence is 17 residues long. CDR1 is SGHRS, CDR2 YFSETQ, per germline. DNA of the CDR3: TGCGCCAGCAGCTTGGATTTTGGACAGGGGAGCGCCGGGGAGCTGTTTTTT. This sequence encodes CASSLDFGQGSAGELFF. Full variable domain (rest looked up from reference TRBV5-1 and TRBJ2-2): KAGVTQTPRYLIKTRGQQVTLSCSPISGHRSVSWYQQTPGQGLQFLFEYFSETQRNKGNFPGRFSGRQFSNSRSEMNVSTLELGDSALYLCASSLDFGQGSAGELFFGEGSRLTVL.

The J gene is TRBJ1-2, the V gene TRBV9, with D maybe TRBD1 (5 bases). Germline CDR1 SGDLS, CDR2 YYNGEE. V lost 4 bases, J lost 0 bases, and 22 bases lay in between. This CDR3 region has 18 residues. The CDR3 loop is CASSTPVAGREANYGYTF. The CDR3 DNA reads TGTGCCAGCAGCACACCGGTTGCAGGGAGAGAGGCTAACTATGGCTACACCTTC.

CDR3 nucleotide sequence: TGTGCCAGCAGCTGGCCGGGACAGGGAAACGGGGAGCTGTTTTTT. Amino acids: CASSWPGQGNGELFF. The V gene is TRBV5-4, the J gene TRBJ2-2, with 9 bases fitting TRBD1. Germline CDR1 reads SGHNT; CDR2 reads YYREEE (reference sequence). The CDR3 length is 15 residues. After removal of 3 bases from V and 7 bases from J, the junction contained 7 bases not matched to a gene.

The chain combines TRBV7-6 with TRBJ2-1; tentatively, D is TRBD1 (6 bases). This CDR3 contains 17 residues. Germline values: CDR1 SGHVS, CDR2 FNYEAQ. Trimming cost V 4 bases and J 9 bases, with 25 bases left between them. CDR3 sequence: CASSSLQGHLSPTEQFF. DNA for the CDR3: TGTGCCAGCAGCTCCCTACAGGGCCATTTAAGTCCCACTGAGCAGTTCTTC.

This clone was seen once. This rearrangement joins TRBV19 to TRBJ1-2, with TRBD1 as a possible D gene (6 bases). Germline-derived CDR1 and CDR2 are LNHDA and SQIVND (reference sequence). This CDR3 has 17 residues. V lost 4 bases and J lost 0, with 18 bases in between. The CDR3 nucleotides are TGTGCCAGTAGTAAATACGACCGACAGGCCCCTAACTATGGCTACACCTTC. Its translation is CASSKYDRQAPNYGYTF.

V gene TRBV3-1 (or the pseudogene TRBV3-2) combines with J gene TRBJ1-5; 9 positions match TRBD1. CDR3 length: 19 residues. V shed 3 bases and J 0 bases; nucleotides not matched to a gene: 12. Germline CDR1 and CDR2: LGHDT and YNNKEL (reference sequence). The chain's CDR3 is CASSHLLRDRVNSNQPQHF. The CDR3 DNA follows: TGTGCCAGCAGCCACCTGCTTAGGGACAGGGTCAATAGCAATCAGCCCCAGCATTTT.

The chain couples TRBV6-5 to TRBJ2-2; D unresolved. The CDR3 runs to 14 residues. The germline V gene encodes CDR1 MNHEY and CDR2 SVGAGI. V lost 5 bases and J lost 5, with 12 bases in between. The CDR3 protein is CASSHYQPTGELFF. The CDR3 DNA is TGTGCCAGCAGTCACTACCAACCTACCGGGGAGCTGTTTTTT.

The chain links TRBV7-2 to TRBJ2-7, with 10 bases identical to TRBD2. The CDR3 extends over 16 amino acids. The V gene's germline CDR1 is SGHTA and CDR2 FQGNSA. J lost 6 bases, V lost 5 bases, and 13 bases had no gene match. The CDR3 protein is CASSLRGSGGAVEQYF. The CDR3 DNA is TGTGCCAGCAGCCTACGTGGCAGCGGGGGGGCGGTCGAGCAGTACTTC.